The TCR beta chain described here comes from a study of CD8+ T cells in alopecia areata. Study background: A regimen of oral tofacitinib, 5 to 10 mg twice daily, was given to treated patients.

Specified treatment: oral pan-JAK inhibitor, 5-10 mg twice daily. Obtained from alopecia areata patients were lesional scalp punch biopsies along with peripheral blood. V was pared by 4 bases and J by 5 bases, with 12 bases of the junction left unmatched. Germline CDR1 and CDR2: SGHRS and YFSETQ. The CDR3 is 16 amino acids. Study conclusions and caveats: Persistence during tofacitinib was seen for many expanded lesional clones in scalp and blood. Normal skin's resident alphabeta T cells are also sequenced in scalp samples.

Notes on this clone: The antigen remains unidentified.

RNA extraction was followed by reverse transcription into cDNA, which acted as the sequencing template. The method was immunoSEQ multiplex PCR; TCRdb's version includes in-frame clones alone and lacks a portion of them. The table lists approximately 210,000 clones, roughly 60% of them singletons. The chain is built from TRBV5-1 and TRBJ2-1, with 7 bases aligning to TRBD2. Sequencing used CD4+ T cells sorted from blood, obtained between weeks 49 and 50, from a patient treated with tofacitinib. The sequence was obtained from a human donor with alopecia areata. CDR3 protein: CASSEVPGGFDNEQFF. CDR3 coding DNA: TGCGCCAGCAGCGAAGTCCCGGGGGGTTTCGACAATGAGCAGTTCTTC.